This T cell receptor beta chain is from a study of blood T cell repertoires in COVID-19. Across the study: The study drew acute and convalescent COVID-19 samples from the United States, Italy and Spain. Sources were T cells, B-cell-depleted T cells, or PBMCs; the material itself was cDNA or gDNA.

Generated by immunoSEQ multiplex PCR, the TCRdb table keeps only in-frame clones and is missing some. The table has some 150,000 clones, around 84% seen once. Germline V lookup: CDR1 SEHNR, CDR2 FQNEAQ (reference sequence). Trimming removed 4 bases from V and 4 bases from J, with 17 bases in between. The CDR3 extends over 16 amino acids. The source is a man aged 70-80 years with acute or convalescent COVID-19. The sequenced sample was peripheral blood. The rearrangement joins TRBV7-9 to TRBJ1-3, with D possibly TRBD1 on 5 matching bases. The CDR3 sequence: CASSSTNQGSGNTIYF. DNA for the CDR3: TGTGCCAGCAGCTCGACAAATCAGGGTTCAGGAAACACCATATATTTT.